The clone carrying this TCR beta chain occurred once. Its cognate antigen is unknown. These data belong to a study of cytomegalovirus exposure and HLA in healthy donors. Points from the study as a whole: Roughly uniform sequencing depth across donors was assumed, possibly incorrectly.

PCR employed 60 Vbeta and 13 Jbeta primers. Profiling relied on immunoSEQ multiplex PCR, and the TCRdb table lists in-frame clones only, not all of them. The table shows 150,000 to 200,000 clones, with roughly 80% occurring only once. The CDR3 runs to 14 residues. Germline V gives CDR1 SGHDT, CDR2 YYEEEE. V gave up 4 bases and J gave up 2 bases; unmatched junction bases: 5. The clonotype comes from a man aged 40-49 years in good health and CMV-seronegative. Material for sequencing was PBMCs. The V call is TRBV5-6, the J call TRBJ1-1, with 7 positions matching TRBD1. The CDR3, as DNA: TGTGCCAGCAGCCCACGGGACAGAAACACTGAAGCTTTCTTT. This gives the protein CASSPRDRNTEAFF.